Included here is one TCR beta chain sequence, with context. TCRdb recomputed calls from the 5' RACE reads with MiXCR, one row per CDR3 protein. The sample lists a few hundred thousand distinct CDR3 sequences; 16% were seen once. This entry is derived from a study of T-cell memory formation after mild COVID-19. Study-wide background: TCR clusters were largely donor specific.

Sequenced material: PBMCs or a T cell subset sorted from them (not recorded which). The clonotype originates from a man between 18 and 35 years old who had mild COVID-19 (a few samples of this study predate the infection). Cell type and time point are not known.

The CDR3 spells CASSQEVGRLETQYF. CDR3 sequence (DNA): TGCGCCAGCAGCCAAGAAGTTGGGAGGTTAGAGACCCAGTACTTC. The chain has TRBV4-3 and TRBJ2-5, with D possibly being TRBD2 (6 bases). Trimming removed 0 bases from V and 4 bases from J, with 12 bases in between. The CDR3 covers 15 residues. CDR1 and CDR2 from the germline V gene are LGHNA and YSLEER.